The next 20 T cell receptor beta chains were all read from a single sample in a study of graft-versus-host responses after intestinal transplantation. Clones were sequenced by immunoSEQ multiplex PCR, and TCRdb holds only the in-frame ones, with some missing. Of around 18,000 clones in the sample, 80% to 95% are singletons; the top ten hold 1.9%. The input for sequencing was PBMCs, taken about 350 days after transplant. The receptor set was obtained from a human patient who received an intestinal transplant, so some T cells may come from the graft donor.

The chain couples TRBV7-9 to TRBJ2-7; D remains unclear. Per germline, CDR1 SEHNR and CDR2 FQNEAQ (reference sequence). This CDR3 comprises 16 residues. Trimming pared 5 bases from V and 0 bases from J, leaving 17 bases between. For the CDR3, the DNA is TGTGCCAGCAGCCTTAAATCCGGAAGACCCTCCTACGAGCAGTACTTC. It codes for CASSLKSGRPSYEQYF. Variable domain in full (rest from reference TRBV7-9 and TRBJ2-7): DTGVSQNPRHKITKRGQNVTFRCDPISEHNRLYWYRQTLGQGPEFLTYFQNEAQLEKSRLLSDRFSAERPKGSFSTLEIQRTEQGDSAMYLCASSLKSGRPSYEQYFGPGTRLTVT.

The V gene is TRBV5-1, the J gene TRBJ1-1; 8 nucleotides line up with TRBD1. CDR1 and CDR2 from the germline V gene are SGHRS and YFSETQ. This CDR3 has 14 residues. The J segment lost 5 bases and the V segment lost 4 bases, leaving 7 bases of the junction unmatched. The DNA of the CDR3 is TGCGCCAGCAGCGGGGGACAGGTGTATACTGAAGCTTTCTTT. Protein sequence: CASSGGQVYTEAFF.

The rearrangement links TRBV10-3 to TRBJ1-5; D gene unclear. Germline V gene data show CDR1 as ENHRY and CDR2 as SYGVKD. The CDR3 consists of 14 residues. The germline V and J ends were trimmed by 0 bases and 11 bases, with 14 bases remaining between them. CDR3 DNA: TGTGCCATCAGTGAGTCGAGGGTCCATCCGGCCCAGCATTTT. Protein: CAISESRVHPAQHF.

The rearrangement uses TRBV29-1 and TRBJ1-2; the match to TRBD1 covers 9 bases. After removal of 1 base from V and 8 bases from J, the junction contained 11 bases not matched to a gene. This CDR3 has 15 residues. Germline lookup yields CDR1 SQVTM and CDR2 ANQGSEA. In DNA, the CDR3 is TGCAGCGTTGAAGTGCCGGACAGGGGCAGTCAAGGCTACACCTTC. Protein product: CSVEVPDRGSQGYTF. Full variable domain (remainder filled in from reference TRBV29-1 and TRBJ1-2): SAVISQKPSRDICQRGTSLTIQCQVDSQVTMMFWYRQQPGQSLTLIATANQGSEATYESGFVIDKFPISRPNLTFSTLTVSNMSPEDSSIYLCSVEVPDRGSQGYTFGSGTRLTVV.

The gene calls are TRBV6-4 and TRBJ2-3; 10 nucleotides agree with TRBD2. The V segment lost 0 bases and the J segment 5 bases; nucleotides outside the gene matches: 2. CDR1 and CDR2 (germline): MRHNA, SNTAGT. The CDR3 loop spans 15 amino acids. CDR3 residues: CASSDSSGGGDTQYF. CDR3 sequence (DNA): TGTGCCAGCAGTGACTCCAGCGGGGGGGGAGATACGCAGTATTTT.

CDR3 region: CASSPAGGITDTQYF. CDR3 nucleotides: TGTGCCAGCAGTCCTGCGGGGGGTATCACAGATACGCAGTATTTT. The V and J genes are TRBV6-6 and TRBJ2-3, with TRBD2 matching over 8 bases. The CDR3 covers 15 residues. Germline assignment: CDR1 MNHNY and CDR2 SVGAGI (reference sequence). V dropped 5 bases and J dropped 2; count of bases not matched to a gene: 6.

The J gene is TRBJ2-5, the V gene TRBV28; D is undetermined. V was clipped by 3 bases and J by 2 bases, with 10 bases between them. The CDR3 has 14 amino acids. Germline V gene data show CDR1 as MDHEN and CDR2 as SYDVKM. CDR3 region: CASSFLAKQETQYF. The DNA for the CDR3 is TGTGCCAGCAGTTTTCTCGCGAAACAAGAGACCCAGTACTTC.

The gene calls are TRBV11-2 and TRBJ2-5; 14 bases are shared with TRBD2. This CDR3 has 16 residues. V trimming: 5 bases; J trimming: 1 base; junction bases outside the gene matches: 3. Germline CDR1 SGHAT, CDR2 FQNNGV. In DNA, the CDR3 is TGTGCCAGCAGCCCCGGACTAGCGGGGGGCCAAGAGACCCAGTACTTC. The encoded protein is CASSPGLAGGQETQYF.

This clone has more than one count but fewer than ten. V gene TRBV5-8 combines with J gene TRBJ2-5, with 7 bases identical to TRBD1. Germline CDR1 reads SGHTS; CDR2 reads YDEGEE. This CDR3 has 14 amino acids. The ends lost 2 bases at V and 5 bases at J; junction bases unmatched: 6. The CDR3 nucleotides are TGTGCCAGCAGCTTTTACAGGGGATGGGAGACCCAGTACTTC. It specifies CASSFYRGWETQYF.

V usage is TRBV28 and J usage is TRBJ1-2; TRBD1 agrees at 9 bases. Trimming at V came to 3 bases and at J to 5 bases, leaving 22 bases not matched to a gene. The CDR3 totals 20 residues. Germline V gives CDR1 MDHEN, CDR2 SYDVKM. CDR3 loop: CASSLGGWDKPSDRGYGYTF. CDR3 coding DNA: TGTGCCAGCAGTTTGGGTGGCTGGGACAAACCCTCGGACAGGGGTTATGGCTACACCTTC.

This clone was picked up one time. The rearrangement joins TRBV4-1 to TRBJ1-6; 8 bases align to TRBD1. Germline CDR1 reads MGHRA; CDR2 reads YSYEKL. With 3 bases clipped from V and 9 bases from J, the junction kept 7 bases outside the gene matches. This CDR3 spans 15 amino acids. The CDR3 loop is CASSHGQGVSSPLHF. CDR3 bases: TGCGCCAGCAGCCATGGACAGGGTGTGAGTTCACCCCTCCACTTT.

The chain joins TRBV4-2 to TRBJ2-2, with D perhaps being TRBD1 or TRBD2 (5 bases each). The germline V and J ends were trimmed by 4 bases and 5 bases, with 14 bases remaining between them. Germline CDR1 LGHNA, CDR2 YNFKEQ. This CDR3 region has 15 residues. CDR3 sequence reads: CASSLTGRRTGELFF. The CDR3 nucleotides are TGTGCCAGCAGCCTAACGGGACGCCGGACCGGGGAGCTGTTTTTT.

The CDR3 region is CASSQEKQGAYEQYF. CDR3 bases: TGCGCCAGCAGCCAAGAAAAACAGGGGGCCTACGAGCAGTACTTC. The rearrangement uses TRBV4-3 and TRBJ2-7; TRBD1 matches 8 bases. The J segment lost 2 bases and the V segment lost 0 bases, leaving 3 bases of the junction unmatched. The CDR3 has 15 amino acids. The germline gives CDR1 LGHNA, CDR2 YSLEER.

The chain employs TRBV10-3 and TRBJ2-1; 8 positions agree with TRBD2. J gave up 8 bases and V 6 bases, and 12 bases lay outside the gene matches. Per germline, CDR1 ENHRY and CDR2 SYGVKD. CDR3 length: 15 amino acids. Here the CDR3 reads CAIRTGTSTVDEQFF. In DNA form, the CDR3 reads TGTGCCATCAGAACCGGGACTAGTACAGTCGATGAGCAGTTCTTC.

The chain has TRBV29-1 and TRBJ2-5; the D is unclear. Trimming shortened V by 0 bases and J by 1 base, and 9 bases separated the two germline ends. The CDR3 covers 14 residues. CDR1 and CDR2 from the germline V gene are SQVTM and ANQGSEA. CDR3 region: CSVEDGQLQETQYF. CDR3 DNA: TGCAGCGTTGAAGATGGGCAGCTCCAAGAGACCCAGTACTTC.

This clone was recorded only once. This chain joins TRBV28 and TRBJ1-2; 9 nucleotides agree with TRBD1. With 10 bases clipped from V and 2 bases from J, the junction kept 5 bases outside the gene matches. CDR1 is MDHEN and CDR2 is SYDVKM in the germline V gene. The CDR3 loop spans 13 amino acids. The CDR3 sequence: CATPGTGNYGYTF. CDR3 coding DNA: TGTGCCACCCCCGGGACAGGGAACTATGGCTACACCTTC.

J is TRBJ1-2 and V is TRBV14; no definite D call. The V and J ends lost 3 bases and 3 bases respectively, with 8 bases between them. CDR3 length: 13 amino acids. CDR1 is SGHDN, CDR2 FVKESK, per germline. CDR3 nucleotide sequence: TGTGCCAGCAGCCAGGCCTTATACTATGGCTACACCTTC. Its protein is CASSQALYYGYTF.

CDR3 DNA: TGTGCCAGCAGTGAGATGACTAGCGGGGGGGTGTATACAGATACGCAGTATTTT. Translating gives CASSEMTSGGVYTDTQYF. This sequence joins TRBV6-1 and TRBJ2-3, with 14 bases fitting TRBD2. Germline loops: CDR1 MNHNS, CDR2 SASEGT. V was pared by 3 bases and J by 3 bases, with 8 bases of the junction left unmatched. CDR3 length: 18 residues.

This chain connects TRBV7-3 to TRBJ2-3; the D is unclear. Trimming removed 0 bases at V and 3 bases at J, with 10 bases between. The CDR3 loop spans 15 amino acids. Per the germline V gene, CDR1 is SGHTA and CDR2 is FQGTGA. The CDR3 coding sequence is TGTGCCAGCAGCTTAACAGGCAGCCTTACAGATACGCAGTATTTT. Its protein product is CASSLTGSLTDTQYF.

As concerns this clone: This same CDR3 is encoded by further DNA sequences in the sample. CDR3 in amino acids: CASSLVGGDQPQHF. CDR3 coding DNA: TGTGCCAGCAGTTTAGTGGGGGGCGATCAGCCCCAGCATTTT. V and J are TRBV28 and TRBJ1-5; D is perhaps TRBD1 (6 bases). Germline V gene sequence: CDR1 MDHEN, CDR2 SYDVKM. This CDR3 is 14 amino acids long. The V gene lost 2 bases and the J gene lost 5 bases, with 10 bases spanning the gap.